This is a list of T cell receptor beta chains from one sample in a study of early T cells in non-severe SARS-CoV-2 infection. TCRdb used MiXCR to reprocess the 5' RACE reads, holding one entry per CDR3 protein. This table holds 70,000 or so distinct CDR3 sequences, about 9.4% found once. Sequences were derived from whole blood, sampled at baseline. These receptors originate from an adult who was a healthcare worker with PCR-confirmed SARS-CoV-2 infection or an uninfected control (not recorded which). CDR3s include the opening cysteine and the closing phenylalanine or tryptophan.

TRBV9	TRBJ2-1	CASSVAPGTGYNEQFF
TRBV30	TRBJ2-6	CAWSEGNGANVLTF
TRBV29-1	TRBJ2-3	CSARGGASTDTQYF
TRBV5-4	TRBJ2-7	CASSLGRGGPAYEQYF
TRBV12-3/TRBV12-4	TRBJ2-7	CASTWGDRGYEQYF
TRBV30	TRBJ2-5	CAWRPDWSVQETQYF
TRBV16	TRBJ1-5	CASSLNRGNQPQHF
TRBV7-2	TRBJ1-2	CASSFDSRADGYTF
TRBV7-2	TRBJ2-2	CASSLVRENTGELFF
TRBV5-1	TRBJ1-2	CASSPAVGLYGYTF
TRBV5-5	TRBJ2-2	CASSSFYRATGELFF
TRBV20-1	TRBJ2-7	CSASLQQGAQSLYEQYF
TRBV10-3	TRBJ1-4	CAISTGQDPTNEKLFF
TRBV20-1	TRBJ1-3	CSATGREGLGNTIYF
TRBV20-1	TRBJ2-3	CSARLERASLDTDTQYF
TRBV4-3	TRBJ1-1	CASSQGGRGTEAFF
TRBV10-3	TRBJ1-1	CAISESGGGRTEAFF
TRBV10-2	TRBJ2-3	CASRDRLAGGTDTQYF
TRBV5-1	TRBJ2-7	CASSQTSGAYEQYF
TRBV7-6	TRBJ2-7	CASSLYGPGSGGEQYF
TRBV7-2	TRBJ1-6	CASSFKRTGANSPLHF
TRBV3-1	TRBJ1-1	CASSQGQLTEAFF
TRBV7-2	TRBJ1-1	CASSLGQSGGTEAFF
TRBV7-3	TRBJ2-1	CASSSPHGGLYNEQFF
TRBV4-1	TRBJ2-3	CASSRGEGWSTDTQYF
TRBV24-1	TRBJ2-3	CATSDFLEVQYF
TRBV30	TRBJ2-2	CAWSRQSDGELFF
TRBV5-8	TRBJ2-1	CVSSLDVDNEQFF
TRBV9	TRBJ2-1	CASSVGLSGGAYNEQFF
TRBV12-3/TRBV12-4	TRBJ2-6	CASSLRGSGANVLTF
TRBV12-3/TRBV12-4	TRBJ1-2	CASRQGPAYGYTF
TRBV9	TRBJ1-1	CASSVAEMLNTEAFF
TRBV6-5	TRBJ2-3	CASSLLEGRLTDTQYF
TRBV7-8	TRBJ2-3	CASTGGQVTDTQYF
TRBV6-5	TRBJ1-2	CASSQGWGYTF
TRBV5-1	TRBJ2-5	CASSPGLAGVYQETQYF
TRBV4-3	TRBJ2-1	CASSRWTAEHSYNEQFF
TRBV2	TRBJ1-6	CASSLRGEGSPLHF
TRBV6-1	TRBJ2-1	CASSEGRLAGLYNEQFF
TRBV4-3	TRBJ1-5	CASSQEVRNQPQHF
TRBV7-2	TRBJ2-7	CASSLAGGEVGYEQYF
TRBV2	TRBJ2-3	CASSGVVGETDTQYF
TRBV18	TRBJ2-3	CASSSQTDTQYF
TRBV18	TRBJ2-7	CASGTWTGEQYF